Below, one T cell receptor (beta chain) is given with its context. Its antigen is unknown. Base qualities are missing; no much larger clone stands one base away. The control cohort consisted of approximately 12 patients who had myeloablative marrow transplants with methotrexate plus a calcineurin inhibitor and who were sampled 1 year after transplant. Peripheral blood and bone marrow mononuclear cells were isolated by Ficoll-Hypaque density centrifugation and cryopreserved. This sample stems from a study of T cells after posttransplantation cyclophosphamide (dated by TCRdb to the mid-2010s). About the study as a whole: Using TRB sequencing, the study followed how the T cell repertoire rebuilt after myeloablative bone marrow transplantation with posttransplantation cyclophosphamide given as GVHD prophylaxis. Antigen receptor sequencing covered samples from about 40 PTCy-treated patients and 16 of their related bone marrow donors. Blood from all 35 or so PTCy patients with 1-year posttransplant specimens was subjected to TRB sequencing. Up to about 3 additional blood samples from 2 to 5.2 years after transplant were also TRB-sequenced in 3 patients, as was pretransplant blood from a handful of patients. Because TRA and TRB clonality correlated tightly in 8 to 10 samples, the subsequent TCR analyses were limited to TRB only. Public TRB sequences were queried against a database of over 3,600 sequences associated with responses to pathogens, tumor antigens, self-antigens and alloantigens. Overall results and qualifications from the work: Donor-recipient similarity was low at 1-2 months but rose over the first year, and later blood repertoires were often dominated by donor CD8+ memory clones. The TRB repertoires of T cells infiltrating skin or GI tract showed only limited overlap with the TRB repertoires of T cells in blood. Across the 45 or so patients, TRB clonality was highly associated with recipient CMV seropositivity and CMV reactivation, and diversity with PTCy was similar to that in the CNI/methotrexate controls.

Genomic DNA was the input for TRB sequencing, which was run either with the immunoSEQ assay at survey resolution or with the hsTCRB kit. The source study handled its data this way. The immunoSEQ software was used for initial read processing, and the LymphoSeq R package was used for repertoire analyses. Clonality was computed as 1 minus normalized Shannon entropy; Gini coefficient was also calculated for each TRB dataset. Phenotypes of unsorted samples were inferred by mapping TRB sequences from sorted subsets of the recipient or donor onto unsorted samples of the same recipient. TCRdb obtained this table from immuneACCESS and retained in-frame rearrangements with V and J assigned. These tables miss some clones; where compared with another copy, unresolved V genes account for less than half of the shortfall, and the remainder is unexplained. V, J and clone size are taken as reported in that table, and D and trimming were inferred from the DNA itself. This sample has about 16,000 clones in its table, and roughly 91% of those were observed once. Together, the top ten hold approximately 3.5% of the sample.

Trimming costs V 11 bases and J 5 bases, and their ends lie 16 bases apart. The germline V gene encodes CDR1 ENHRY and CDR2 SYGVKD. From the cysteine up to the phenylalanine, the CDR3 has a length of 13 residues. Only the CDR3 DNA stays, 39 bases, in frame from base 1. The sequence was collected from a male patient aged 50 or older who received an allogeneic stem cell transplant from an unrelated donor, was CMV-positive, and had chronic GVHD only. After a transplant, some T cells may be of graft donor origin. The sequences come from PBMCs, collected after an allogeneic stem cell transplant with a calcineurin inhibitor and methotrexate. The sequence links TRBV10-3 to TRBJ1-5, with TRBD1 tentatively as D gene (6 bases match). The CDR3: CASGGGPDQPQHF. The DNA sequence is TGTGCCTCGGGCGGGGGGCCCGATCAGCCCCAGCATTTT.